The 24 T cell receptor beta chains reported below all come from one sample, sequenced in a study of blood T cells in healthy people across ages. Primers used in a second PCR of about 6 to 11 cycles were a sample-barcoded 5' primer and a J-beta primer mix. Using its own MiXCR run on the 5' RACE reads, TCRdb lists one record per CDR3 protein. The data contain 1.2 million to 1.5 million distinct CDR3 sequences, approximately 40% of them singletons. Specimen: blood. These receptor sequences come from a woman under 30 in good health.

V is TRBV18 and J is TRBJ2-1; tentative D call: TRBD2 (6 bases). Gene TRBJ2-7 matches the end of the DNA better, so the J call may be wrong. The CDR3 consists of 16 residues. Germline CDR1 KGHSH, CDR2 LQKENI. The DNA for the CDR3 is TGTGCCAGCTCACCACCTTACGGGAGCTCCTACAATGAGCAGTACTTC. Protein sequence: CASSPPYGSSYNEQYF.

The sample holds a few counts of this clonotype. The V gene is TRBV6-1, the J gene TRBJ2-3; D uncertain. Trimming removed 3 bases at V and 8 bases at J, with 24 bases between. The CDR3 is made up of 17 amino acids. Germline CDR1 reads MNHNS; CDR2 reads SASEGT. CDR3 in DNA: TGTGCCAGCAGTGAGGAATATTTTGGCCCGGATAAGGCTACGCAGTATTTT. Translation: CASSEEYFGPDKATQYF.

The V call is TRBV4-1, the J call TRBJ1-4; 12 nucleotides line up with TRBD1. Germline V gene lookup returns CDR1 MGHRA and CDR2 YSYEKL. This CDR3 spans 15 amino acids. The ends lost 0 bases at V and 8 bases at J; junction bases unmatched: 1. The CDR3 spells CASSQEGQGAEKLFF. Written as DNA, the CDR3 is TGCGCCAGCAGCCAAGAGGGACAGGGGGCCGAAAAACTGTTTTTT.

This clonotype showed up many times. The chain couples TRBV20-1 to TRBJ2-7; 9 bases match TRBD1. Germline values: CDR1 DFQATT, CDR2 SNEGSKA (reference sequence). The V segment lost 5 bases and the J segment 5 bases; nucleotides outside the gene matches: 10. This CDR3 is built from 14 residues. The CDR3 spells CSAGGGTGMNEQYF. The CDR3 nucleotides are TGCAGTGCTGGGGGGGGGACAGGGATGAACGAGCAGTACTTC.

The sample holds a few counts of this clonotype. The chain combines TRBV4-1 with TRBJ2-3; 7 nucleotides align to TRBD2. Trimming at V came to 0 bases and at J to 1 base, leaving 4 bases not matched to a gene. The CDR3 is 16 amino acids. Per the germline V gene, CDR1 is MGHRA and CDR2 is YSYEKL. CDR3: CASSQESSGGTDTQYF. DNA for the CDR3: TGCGCCAGCAGCCAAGAGTCGAGCGGGGGCACAGATACGCAGTATTTT.

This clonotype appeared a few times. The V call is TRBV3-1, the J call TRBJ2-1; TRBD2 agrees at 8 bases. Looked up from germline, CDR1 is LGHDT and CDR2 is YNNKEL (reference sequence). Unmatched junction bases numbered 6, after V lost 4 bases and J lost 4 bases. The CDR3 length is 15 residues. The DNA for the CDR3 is TGTGCCAGCAGCCCCGGGGGGGTAACATACAATGAGCAGTTCTTC. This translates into CASSPGGVTYNEQFF.

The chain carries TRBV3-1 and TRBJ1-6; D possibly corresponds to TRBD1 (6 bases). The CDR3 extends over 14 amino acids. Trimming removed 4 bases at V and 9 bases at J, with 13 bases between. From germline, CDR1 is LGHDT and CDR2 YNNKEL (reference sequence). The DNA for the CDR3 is TGTGCCAGCAGCCCCCAAAGGGGGGGTTCACCCCTCCACTTT. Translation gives CASSPQRGGSPLHF.

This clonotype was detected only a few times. The CDR3 reads CSARDRGSHSYEQYF. Written as DNA, the CDR3 is TGCAGTGCTAGAGATCGTGGCAGCCATTCCTACGAGCAGTACTTC. The chain uses TRBV20-1 and TRBJ2-7, with no clear D. This CDR3 comprises 15 residues. Germline assignment: CDR1 DFQATT and CDR2 SNEGSKA (reference sequence). The V end lost 0 bases, the J end lost 1 base, and 13 bases lay between the germline ends.

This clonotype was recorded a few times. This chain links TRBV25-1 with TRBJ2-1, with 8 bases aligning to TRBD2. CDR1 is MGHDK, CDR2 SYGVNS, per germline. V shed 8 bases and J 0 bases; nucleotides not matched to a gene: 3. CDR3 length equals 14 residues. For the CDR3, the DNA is TGTGCCAGCGGGCGGGGGGTCTCCTACAATGAGCAGTTCTTC. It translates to CASGRGVSYNEQFF.

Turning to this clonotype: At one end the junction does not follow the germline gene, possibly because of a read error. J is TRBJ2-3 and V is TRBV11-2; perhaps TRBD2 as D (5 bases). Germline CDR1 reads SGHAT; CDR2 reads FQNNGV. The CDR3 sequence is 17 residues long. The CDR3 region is CASSPRAGEANTYTQYF. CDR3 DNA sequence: TGTGCCAGCAGCCCCCGGGCCGGGGAAGCCAACACATATACGCAGTATTTT.

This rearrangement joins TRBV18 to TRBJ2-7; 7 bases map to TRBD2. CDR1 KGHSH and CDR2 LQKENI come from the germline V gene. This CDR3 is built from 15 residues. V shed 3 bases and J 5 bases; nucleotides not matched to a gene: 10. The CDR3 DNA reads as TGTGCCAGCTCACCCAGCGGGATGGGGCCTGACGAGCAGTACTTC. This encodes CASSPSGMGPDEQYF.

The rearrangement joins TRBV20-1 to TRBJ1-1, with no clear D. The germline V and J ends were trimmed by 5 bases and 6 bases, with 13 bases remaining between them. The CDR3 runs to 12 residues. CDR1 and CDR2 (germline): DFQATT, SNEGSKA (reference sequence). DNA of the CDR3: TGCAGTGCTCCTAGCGCGTTCGCTGAAGCTTTCTTT. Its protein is CSAPSAFAEAFF.

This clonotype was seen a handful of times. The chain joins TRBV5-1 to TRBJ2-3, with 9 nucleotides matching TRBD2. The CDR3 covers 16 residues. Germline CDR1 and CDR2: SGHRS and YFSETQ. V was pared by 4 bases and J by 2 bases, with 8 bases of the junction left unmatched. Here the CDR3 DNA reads TGCGCCAGCAGCATGAATCTAGCGGGACTCACAGATACGCAGTATTTT. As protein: CASSMNLAGLTDTQYF.

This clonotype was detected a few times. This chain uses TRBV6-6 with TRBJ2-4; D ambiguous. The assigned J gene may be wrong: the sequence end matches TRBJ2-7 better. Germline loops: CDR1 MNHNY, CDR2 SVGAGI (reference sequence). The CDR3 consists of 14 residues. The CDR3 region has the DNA TGTGCCAGCAGTTCAATCCAGTTTGCCTACGAGCAGTACTTC. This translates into CASSSIQFAYEQYF.

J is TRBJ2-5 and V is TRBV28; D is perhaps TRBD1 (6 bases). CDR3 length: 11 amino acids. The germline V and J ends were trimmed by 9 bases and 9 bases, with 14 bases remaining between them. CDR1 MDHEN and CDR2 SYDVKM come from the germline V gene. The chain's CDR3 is CASTWGQSQYF. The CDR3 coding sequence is TGTGCCAGTACTTGGGGGCAGTCCCAGTACTTC.

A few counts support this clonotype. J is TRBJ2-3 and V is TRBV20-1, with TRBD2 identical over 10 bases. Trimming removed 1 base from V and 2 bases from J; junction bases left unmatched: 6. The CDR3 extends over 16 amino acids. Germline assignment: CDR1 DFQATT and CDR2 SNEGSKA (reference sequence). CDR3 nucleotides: TGCAGTGCTAGAGGTCACCTAGCGGGGGACACAGATACGCAGTATTTT. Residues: CSARGHLAGDTDTQYF.

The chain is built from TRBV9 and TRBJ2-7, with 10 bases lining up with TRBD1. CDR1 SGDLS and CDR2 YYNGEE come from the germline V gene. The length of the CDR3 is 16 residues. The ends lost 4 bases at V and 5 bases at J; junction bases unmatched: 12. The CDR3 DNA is TGTGCCAGCAGCCATTCGACAGGGGGCGCGGCCCACGAGCAGTACTTC. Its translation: CASSHSTGGAAHEQYF. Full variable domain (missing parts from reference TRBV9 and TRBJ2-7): DSGVTQTPKHLITATGQRVTLRCSPRSGDLSVYWYQQSLDQGLQFLIQYYNGEERAKGNILERFSAQQFPDLHSELNLSSLELGDSALYFCASSHSTGGAAHEQYFGPGTRLTVT.

Written as DNA, the CDR3 is TGTGCCAGCAGTTACCCAGAGTGGAACACTGAAGCTTTCTTT. It yields the protein CASSYPEWNTEAFF. The rearrangement joins TRBV6-6 to TRBJ1-1; unclear D gene. Trimming pared 2 bases from V and 1 base from J, leaving 8 bases between. CDR3 size: 14 residues. Germline values: CDR1 MNHNY, CDR2 SVGAGI (reference sequence).

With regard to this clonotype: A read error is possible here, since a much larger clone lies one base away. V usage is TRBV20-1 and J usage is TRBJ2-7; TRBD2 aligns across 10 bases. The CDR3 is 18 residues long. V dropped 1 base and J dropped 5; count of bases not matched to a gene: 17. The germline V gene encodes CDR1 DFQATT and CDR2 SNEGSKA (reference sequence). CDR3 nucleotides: TGCAGTGCTAGAGGTGGGATAGCGGGGGGCCCATTCCCAGACGAGCAGTACTTC. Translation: CSARGGIAGGPFPDEQYF.

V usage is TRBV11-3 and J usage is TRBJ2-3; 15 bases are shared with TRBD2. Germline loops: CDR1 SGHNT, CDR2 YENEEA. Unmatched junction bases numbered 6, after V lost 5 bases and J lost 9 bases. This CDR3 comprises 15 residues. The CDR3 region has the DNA TGTGCCAGCAGCCCGGGGACTAGCGGGGGGAGGACGCAGTATTTT. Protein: CASSPGTSGGRTQYF.

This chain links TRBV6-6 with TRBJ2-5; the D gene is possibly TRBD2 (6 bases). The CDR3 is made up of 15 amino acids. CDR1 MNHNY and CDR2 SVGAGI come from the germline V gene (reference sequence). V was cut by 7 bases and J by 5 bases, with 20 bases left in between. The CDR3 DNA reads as TGTGCCAGCAAGGCTCGAACGGGAGATAGGGAGACCCAGTACTTC. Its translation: CASKARTGDRETQYF.

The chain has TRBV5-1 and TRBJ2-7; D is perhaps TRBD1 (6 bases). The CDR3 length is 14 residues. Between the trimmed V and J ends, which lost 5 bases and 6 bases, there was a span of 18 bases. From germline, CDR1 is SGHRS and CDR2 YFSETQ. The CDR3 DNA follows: TGCGCCAGCAGTATACCAGGGGATAGGAGCGAGCAGTACTTC. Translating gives CASSIPGDRSEQYF. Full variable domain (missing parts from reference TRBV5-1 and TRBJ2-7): KAGVTQTPRYLIKTRGQQVTLSCSPISGHRSVSWYQQTPGQGLQFLFEYFSETQRNKGNFPGRFSGRQFSNSRSEMNVSTLELGDSALYLCASSIPGDRSEQYFGPGTRLTVT.

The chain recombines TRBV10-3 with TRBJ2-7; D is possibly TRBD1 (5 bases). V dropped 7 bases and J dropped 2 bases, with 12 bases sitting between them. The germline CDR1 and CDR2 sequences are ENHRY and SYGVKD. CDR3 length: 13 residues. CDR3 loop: CAITTGPPYEQYF. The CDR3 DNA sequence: TGTGCCATCACCACAGGACCCCCCTACGAGCAGTACTTC.

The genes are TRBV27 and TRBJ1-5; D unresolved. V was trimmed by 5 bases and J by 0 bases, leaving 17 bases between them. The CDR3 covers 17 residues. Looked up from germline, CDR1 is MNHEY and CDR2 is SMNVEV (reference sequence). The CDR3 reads CASSKSLGQYSNQPQHF. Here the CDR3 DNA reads TGTGCCAGCAGTAAGTCGCTCGGGCAGTATAGCAATCAGCCCCAGCATTTT.